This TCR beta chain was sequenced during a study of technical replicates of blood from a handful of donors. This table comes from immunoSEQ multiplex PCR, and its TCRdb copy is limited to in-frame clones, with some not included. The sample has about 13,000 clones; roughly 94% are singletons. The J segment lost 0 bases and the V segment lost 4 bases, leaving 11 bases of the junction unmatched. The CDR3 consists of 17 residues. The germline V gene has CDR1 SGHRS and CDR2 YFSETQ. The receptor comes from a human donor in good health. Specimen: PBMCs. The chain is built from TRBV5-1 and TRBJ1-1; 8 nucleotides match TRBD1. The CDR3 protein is CASSHPPGQVMNTEAFF. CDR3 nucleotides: TGCGCCAGCAGCCACCCTCCGGGACAGGTCATGAACACTGAAGCTTTCTTT.